Sequencing of this T cell receptor (beta chain) was carried out in a study of cytomegalovirus exposure and HLA in healthy donors (dated by TCRdb to the late 2010s). Looking at the study overall: An earlier analysis of several hundred of the donors reported approximately 260 Gb of sequence data and 100 million to 120 million unique TCR beta sequences obtained from some 200 million T cells. An early release that covered roughly 600 HLA-typed donors contained 250 to 350 gigabases of sequencing data and around 80 million unique TCR sequences. Of the roughly 400 genotyped donors, about 80% fell in the genetic ancestry cluster associated with self-reported Caucasian donors. The study was designed to test whether signatures of past pathogen exposure could be identified by cataloging public T cell receptors. The study used immunosequencing to profile the T cell repertoires of approximately 630 subjects and linked those repertoires to cytomegalovirus serostatus. In addition to the first cohort of approximately 650 subjects, a separate validation cohort of over 90 different subjects was used. High-throughput TCR immunosequencing, statistical association of individual TCRs with disease status, and machine learning were combined to predict cytomegalovirus infection status. In a later analysis, previously published TCR beta repertoires from 666 donors were re-analyzed and high-resolution HLA genotyping was added so that TCR occurrence patterns could be studied. In the later analysis, no new phenotypic data were used to find candidate immune exposures; instead, reliance was placed on TCR beta sequences and their occurrence across donors. An earlier analysis of several hundred of the donors applied high-throughput TCR beta sequencing to assess whether each TCR beta V gene segment acted as functional or pseudogenic. Donor age, sex, ethnicity and CMV serostatus were compiled together with the repertoire data. A later genetic analysis used genome-wide SNP genotypes for about 55% of the 666 donors, treating that subset as a discovery cohort. All discovery cohort repertoires had been generated on a single sequencing platform. HLA typing covered class I and class II loci at four-digit resolution. The number of donors typed differed by locus, with about 629-640 for A, B, C, DRB1 and DQB1, 522 for DQA1, over 600 for DPA1, and 472 for DPB1. About five DR-DQ haplotypes were treated as single units for association and clustering because of strong linkage in the cohort. Among over 350 genotyped donors of the cohort, an average of around 240,000 unique TCR beta nucleotide sequences were sequenced per donor, around 18% of them non-productive.

Library creation used the immunoSEQ multiplex PCR assay. For the multiplex PCR, a mixture combining 60 forward primers for TCR Vbeta segments and 13 reverse primers for TCR Jbeta segments was used. The CDR3 region of rearranged TCR beta genes was amplified from genomic DNA with a multiplex PCR assay. The Illumina HiSeq System was used to sequence the amplified TCR beta libraries as 87-base-pair reads. As for the authors' bioinformatics: A later analysis counted approximately 74 million unique TCR beta chains across the 666 repertoires, and roughly 10 million of these chains were shared by at least two donors. A nearest-neighbor algorithm error-corrected the raw reads and collapsed the reads into unique sequences, merging closely related sequences to remove PCR and sequencing errors. To assign V, D and J gene segments, CDR3 sequences were aligned to IMGT reference sequences. For a sequence to be retained, at least a six-nucleotide match to both a V gene segment and a J gene segment was required. Rearrangements were classified as productive when the CDR3 lacked stop codons and remained in frame with V and J, and all other rearrangements were classified as non-productive. Following IMGT convention, CDR3 was defined as the stretch from the second conserved V-encoded cysteine up to the conserved J-encoded phenylalanine. The earlier analysis of some 580 of the donors excluded any sequence lacking an unambiguous match to a single V gene segment. An earlier analysis of a few hundred of the donors classified V segments as functional when productive rearrangements were above 56.7% and as segregating when the standard deviation between donors was above 5%. A statistical classification framework was developed to diagnose cytomegalovirus status using the catalog of TCR beta chain sequences. In a later analysis, TCR nucleotide sequences were compared against IMGT/GENE-DB human TR gene sequences so that V and J genes could be assigned. Using the TCRdist pipeline, a later analysis assigned CDR3 sequences along with most-parsimonious VDJ recombination scenarios. In a later analysis, each TCR beta chain was defined by its CDR3 amino acid sequence together with its V-gene family, and reads without a unique V-gene family were excluded. To address suspected cross-contamination and a sequencing artifact, a later analysis removed roughly 640 highly shared, low-generation-probability nucleotide sequences. In a later analysis, a clonal expansion index for each public chain was calculated from normalized within-repertoire ranks of inferred template counts. Generation probabilities in a later analysis came from a VDJ recombination model fitted to out-of-frame rearrangements, and those results were checked against IGoR. In a later analysis, TCR-TCR, TCR-HLA and TCR-CMV co-occurrence was scored with hypergeometric tests, and a repertoire-size bias correction was applied to TCR pairs. In a later analysis, false discovery rates were estimated by permuting HLA or CMV assignments 20 times. In a later analysis, co-occurring TCRs were grouped using DBSCAN, with TCRdist sequence similarity added in when clustering inside HLA-allele-positive subsets. Repertoires with fewer than 30,000 or more than 120,000 public chains, plus five repertoires with anomalous nucleotide sharing, were excluded from co-occurrence clustering. Not all clones reach the TCRdb copy of this immuneACCESS table, which keeps in-frame sequences only. Checked studies attribute under half of the gap to unresolved V genes and leave the rest unexplained. V and J calls and clone size are those listed in that table; D and trimming were worked out from the DNA. The sample table lists 100,000 or so clones, approximately 74% of them with a count of one. Together, the top ten hold 1.5% to 2% of the sample.

What the study reported, not specific to this receptor: A later genetic analysis associated a missense DCLRE1C variant with V-gene and J-gene trimming of TCR beta chains, and an independent cohort replicated the association. In a later analysis, HLA-associated TCR beta chains were found to be more clonally expanded and to have lower generation probabilities than equally common non-associated chains. According to a later genetic analysis, donors in an Asian-associated ancestry cluster had fewer N-insertions in productive TCRs than the roughly 700-donor mean. It was suggested by the authors that the approach could potentially be generalized to other disease states and immunological phenotypes. Because HLA typing was missing for some donors at each locus, association tests included only the typed subset. According to a later analysis, parvovirus B19, influenza, CMV and Epstein-Barr virus appeared linked to several top co-occurrence clusters. A further reported finding was that TCR beta sequences accurately predicted the HLA-A and HLA-B alleles for most subjects in the first cohort. A total of 150 to 200 TCR beta chains were listed by the study as associated with cytomegalovirus. CMV serostatus was the only immune exposure information available for the cohort. A cluster of highly shared sequence variants was judged likely to be a technical artifact of the sequencing pipeline. Correlated functional status among segregating V segments might be attributable to linkage disequilibrium, but an unknown experimental factor could not be ruled out. In vitro tests confirmed that three of the cytomegalovirus-associated TCR beta chains recognize cytomegalovirus antigens. The classifier was reported to diagnose cytomegalovirus status with high specificity and sensitivity in both the original and validation cohorts. In a later analysis, the rate of TCR association differed among HLA loci, with DRB1 alleles having the most associated TCRs and HLA-C alleles having the fewest. In this cohort, only TCR beta chains were sequenced, and detectable features were limited by the absence of alpha or paired-chain data. Most TCR sequences were seen in very few donors, while some public TCRs were found in many individuals. Presence/absence analyses assumed roughly uniform sequencing depth across donors, an assumption that may not hold. In a later analysis, most CMV-associated TCR beta chains were found to appear HLA-restricted, with HLA associations seemingly driven largely by CMV exposure. In a later analysis, about 17,000 TCR beta sequences were associated with specific HLA alleles at a false discovery rate of 0.05. Strong co-occurrence of HLA alleles, especially DR and DQ, made assigning TCR associations to individual alleles difficult. In an earlier analysis of some 550 of the donors, most TCR beta V segments were observed in productive rearrangements about 90% or about 30% of the time, broadly matching IMGT annotations. The 87-base-pair reads could not distinguish some IMGT-functional V segments, including TRBV6-2 and TRBV6-3, so those segments were excluded. Because counts were too low, about 15 rarely observed V segments, including chromosome 9 orphons, were left out of the earlier analysis of 587 of the donors.

With respect to this clone: The antigen it recognizes is unknown. No base quality information exists; no much larger clone differs at one position.

The cohort was made up of 500 to 850 healthy bone marrow donors. At the time of sampling, all cohort members were nominally healthy, though unrecorded immune exposures were likely present. The donor tested CMV seronegative and was one of the 352 seronegative cohort members. Every donor gave a peripheral blood sample, and the peripheral blood mononuclear cells from that sample were used for TCR beta sequencing. The Qiagen DNeasy Blood Extraction Kit was used to extract genomic DNA from the blood cell samples. Measured from the cysteine to the phenylalanine, the CDR3 is 13 residues long. The DNA shown is the 39-base CDR3, in frame from base 1. CDR1 and CDR2 were assigned from the germline V gene as SNHLY and FYNNEI. The V end loses 8 bases and the J end loses 0 bases, and a stretch of 11 bases separates them.

The sequence was collected from a woman aged 35 to 49 in good health and CMV-seronegative. The chain was built from TRBV2 and TRBJ2-7; TRBD1 is a possible D gene, resting on 6 matching bases. Sequenced input: PBMCs. The bases read TGTGCCAGCGACCGGGACAACTCCTACGAGCAGTACTTC. Translation gives CASDRDNSYEQYF.